The clone carrying this T cell receptor beta chain was counted at least ten times. Its antigen remains unknown. The sample belongs to a study of neurological immune-mediated disorders. Study as a whole: Of the approximately 35 patients with multiple sclerosis, roughly 30 had relapsing-remitting MS, whereas the remaining 3 had secondary progressive MS.

Study outcomes and limitations: None of the CDR3 amino acid sequences of expanded clones were shared across subjects, and this suggested private repertoires in all groups.

The making of cDNA relied on 5'RACE with 10-nucleotide random UMIs. MiXCR, applied by TCRdb to the 5' RACE reads, yields one record per CDR3 protein. The repertoire holds about 22,000 distinct CDR3 sequences, about 18% seen once, with around 7% in the top ten. Sorted libraries came from approximately 1 million CD4+ or CD8+ T cells. The specimen sequenced was CD8+ T cells from blood. The TCR was taken from a woman aged 18-29 years with multiple sclerosis.

CDR3 nucleotides: TGTGCCAGCAGCGGGGGGACAGGGGATTTTCGTTCACCCCTCCACTTT. Translation: CASSGGTGDFRSPLHF. The chain recombines TRBV9 with TRBJ1-6; TRBD1 aligns across 10 bases. Germline CDR1 reads SGDLS; CDR2 reads YYNGEE. The CDR3 has 16 residues. With 3 bases clipped from V and 9 bases from J, the junction kept 9 bases outside the gene matches.